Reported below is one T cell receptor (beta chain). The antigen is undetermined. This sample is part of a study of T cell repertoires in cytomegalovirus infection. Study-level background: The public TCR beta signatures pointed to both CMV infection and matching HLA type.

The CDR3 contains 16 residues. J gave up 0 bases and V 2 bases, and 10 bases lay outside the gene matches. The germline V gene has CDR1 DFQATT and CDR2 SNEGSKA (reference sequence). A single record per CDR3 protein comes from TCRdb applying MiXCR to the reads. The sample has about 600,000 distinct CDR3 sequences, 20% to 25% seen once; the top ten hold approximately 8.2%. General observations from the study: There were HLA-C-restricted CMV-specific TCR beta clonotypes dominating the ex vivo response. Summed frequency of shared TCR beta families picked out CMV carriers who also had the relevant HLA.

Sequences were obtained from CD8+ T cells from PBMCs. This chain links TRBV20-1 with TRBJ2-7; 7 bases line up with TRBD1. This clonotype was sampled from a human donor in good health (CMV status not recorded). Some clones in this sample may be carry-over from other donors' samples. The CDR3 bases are TGCAGTGCTAGACAAACAGGGGCCCAATCCTCCTACGAGCAGTACTTC. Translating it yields CSARQTGAQSSYEQYF.